What follows is one T cell receptor (beta chain) and its context. In this cohort, patients with other autoimmune diseases, uncontrolled infections, pregnancy or lactation were excluded. This specimen belongs to a study of Graves' ophthalmopathy and Graves' hyperthyroidism. On the study more broadly: Pretreatment peripheral blood was obtained at initial diagnosis.

The authors amplified TCR beta CDR3 regions, and they did so from RNA transcripts for repertoire sequencing. A first-round RT-PCR used HTBI primers, followed by a second-round multiplex PCR. TCRdb reanalysed the multiplex PCR reads using MiXCR and keeps one entry per CDR3 protein. This table holds 620,000 or so distinct CDR3 sequences, around a fifth found once. This CDR3 comprises 14 residues. Germline lookup yields CDR1 SGHVS and CDR2 FNYEAQ. V was trimmed by 0 bases and J by 5 bases, leaving 10 bases between them. The TCR sequence derives from a woman between 18 and 30 years old with stable Graves' hyperthyroidism. Some clones in this sample may be carry-over from other donors' samples. Sequenced sample: peripheral blood. V usage is TRBV7-6 and J usage is TRBJ1-1; D unclear. CDR3 DNA sequence: TGTGCCAGCAGCTTAGCCCCAAGGGTTACTGAAGCTTTCTTT. Residues: CASSLAPRVTEAFF.